This TCR beta chain derives from a study of blood T cells in healthy people across ages. Findings of the study overall: Naive and antigen-experienced cells could not be conclusively compared, given unsorted PBMCs.

A note on this clonotype: What it recognizes is unknown.

Primers used in a second PCR of roughly 6 to 11 cycles were a sample-barcoded 5' primer and a J-beta primer mix. From the 5' RACE reads, TCRdb called clonotypes with MiXCR, one entry per CDR3 protein. The sample has around 1,100,000 distinct CDR3 sequences; more than 30% are singletons. The length of the CDR3 is 13 residues. Looked up from germline, CDR1 is SNHLY and CDR2 is FYNNEI. V lost 7 bases to trimming and J lost 8 bases, with 17 bases between them. The sequenced material came from blood. This receptor was obtained from a man younger than 35 in good health. The rearrangement uses TRBV2 and TRBJ1-2; D possibly corresponds to TRBD1 (6 bases). CDR3 coding DNA: TGTGCCAGCACCAGGACAGAGGGACAAGGCTACACCTTC. Translating gives CASTRTEGQGYTF.